The next 21 T cell receptor beta chains were all read from a single sample in a study of Ad26.COV2.S vaccination and SARS-CoV-2 variants. TCRdb's copy holds only in-frame clones and misses some; the assay was immunoSEQ multiplex PCR. The sample gives a few hundred thousand clones, approximately 90% of which show up once; more than 1.5% is in the top ten. Treatment: some 20 received Ad26.COV2.S at low or high dose, single or two shots; several received placebo; per-sample allocation not given. The samples date from day 63 after the first vaccine or placebo injection. Material: peripheral blood, obtained in a trial of Ad26.COV2.S vaccine versus placebo. The receptors were sampled from a person aged 18-65 years who received the Ad26.COV2.S COVID-19 vaccine or a placebo.

This rearrangement joins TRBV19 to TRBJ1-1; D is undetermined. Germline loops: CDR1 LNHDA, CDR2 SQIVND (reference sequence). Trimming took 5 bases from V and 3 from J, leaving 10 bases between them. This CDR3 has 13 residues. CDR3 nucleotides: TGTGCCAGTAGTGCCGTGAGGGACACTGAAGCTTTCTTT. Translation gives CASSAVRDTEAFF.

The chain couples TRBV2 to TRBJ2-5; D is perhaps TRBD2 (5 bases). V was clipped by 3 bases and J by 0 bases, with 17 bases between them. From germline, CDR1 is SNHLY and CDR2 FYNNEI. The CDR3 is made up of 17 amino acids. In nucleotides, the CDR3 is TGTGCCAGCAGTGATCCGGGAAGAGTCGGTTACCAAGAGACCCAGTACTTC. It encodes CASSDPGRVGYQETQYF.

CDR3 region: CASSSPGTQYNSPLHF. CDR3 DNA: TGTGCCAGCAGTTCCCCCGGGACACAATATAATTCACCCCTCCACTTT. The rearrangement uses TRBV28 and TRBJ1-6; D perhaps matches TRBD1 (6 bases). Germline V gene lookup returns CDR1 MDHEN and CDR2 SYDVKM. This CDR3 contains 16 residues. V was trimmed by 4 bases and J by 4 bases, leaving 14 bases between them.

This chain connects TRBV5-6 to TRBJ1-1; no clear D gene. The CDR3 is 13 residues long. Germline V lookup: CDR1 SGHDT, CDR2 YYEEEE. V lost 0 bases and J 8 bases, leaving 11 bases between the germline ends. CDR3 residues: CASSLGFNLEAFF. The DNA of the CDR3 is TGTGCCAGCAGCTTGGGTTTTAATTTGGAAGCTTTCTTT.

The chain carries TRBV7-8 and TRBJ2-7, with D hard to call. Germline V CDR1 and CDR2: SGHVS, FQNEAQ. CDR3 size: 15 residues. V lost 5 bases, J lost 0 bases, and 14 bases lay in between. The CDR3 DNA sequence: TGTGCCAGCAGCCCGCGCCCCACAACCTCCTACGAGCAGTACTTC. It codes for CASSPRPTTSYEQYF.

The chain joins TRBV19 to TRBJ1-4, with 9 bases fitting TRBD1. With V trimmed by 6 bases and J by 8 bases, 10 bases remained unmatched. This CDR3 has 15 residues. Per the germline V gene, CDR1 is LNHDA and CDR2 is SQIVND (reference sequence). The CDR3 loop is CASSIFRDREEKLFF. Written as DNA, the CDR3 is TGTGCCAGTAGCATTTTCCGGGACAGGGAGGAAAAACTGTTTTTT.

The chain employs TRBV9 and TRBJ2-3; tentative D call: TRBD1 (6 bases). From germline, CDR1 is SGDLS and CDR2 YYNGEE. The CDR3 loop spans 14 amino acids. Trimming stripped 4 bases from V and 2 bases from J, with 11 bases between. CDR3 sequence reads: CASSPRTATDTQYF. CDR3 in DNA: TGTGCCAGCAGCCCCCGGACAGCCACAGATACGCAGTATTTT.

CDR3 nucleotides: TGTGCCAGCAACAACGGGCCCTACGAGCAGTACTTC. It codes for CASNNGPYEQYF. The chain employs TRBV6-5 and TRBJ2-7, with D hard to call. Trimming pared 7 bases from V and 2 bases from J, leaving 9 bases between. CDR1 is MNHEY and CDR2 is SVGAGI in the germline V gene. This CDR3 has 12 residues.

This clone was counted a single time. This chain joins TRBV28 and TRBJ2-7; tentative D call: TRBD1 (6 bases). Trimming removed 5 bases at V and 4 bases at J, with 18 bases between. Per the germline V gene, CDR1 is MDHEN and CDR2 is SYDVKM. The CDR3 spans 15 residues. Here the CDR3 reads CASSPQRTVPYEQYF. The CDR3 region has the DNA TGTGCCAGCAGTCCCCAAAGGACAGTTCCATACGAGCAGTACTTC.

This sequence joins TRBV5-6 and TRBJ2-7; D may match TRBD1 or TRBD2 (5 bases each). Trimming removed 5 bases from V and 3 bases from J, with 18 bases in between. The CDR3 is 15 amino acids. CDR1 is SGHDT, CDR2 YYEEEE, per germline. CDR3 coding DNA: TGTGCCAGCAGGCCACGGGACCAAGGAATCTACGAGCAGTACTTC. It yields the protein CASRPRDQGIYEQYF.

V usage is TRBV5-4 and J usage is TRBJ1-3; D uncertain. Germline CDR1 reads SGHNT; CDR2 reads YYREEE (reference sequence). This CDR3 region has 13 residues. V lost 3 bases to trimming and J lost 4 bases, with 8 bases between them. The CDR3 reads CASSSRGGNTIYF. For the CDR3, the DNA is TGTGCCAGCAGCTCACGAGGGGGAAACACCATATATTTT.

This sequence joins TRBV7-2 and TRBJ2-7, with TRBD1 as a possible D gene (5 bases). Germline V lookup: CDR1 SGHTA, CDR2 FQGNSA. V was trimmed by 6 bases and J by 4 bases, leaving 16 bases between them. The length of the CDR3 is 14 residues. The CDR3 sequence is CASRPQGPTYEQYF. CDR3 bases: TGTGCCAGCAGGCCCCAGGGTCCAACATACGAGCAGTACTTC.

The chain joins TRBV7-2 to TRBJ2-7; D is possibly TRBD2 (5 bases). The ends were cut back, 5 bases at V and 2 bases at J, with 13 bases in the middle. This CDR3 contains 14 residues. Germline V gene lookup returns CDR1 SGHTA and CDR2 FQGNSA. The DNA of the CDR3 is TGTGCCAGCAGCCCGCCCGGGGTTCCCTACGAGCAGTACTTC. It encodes CASSPPGVPYEQYF.

V usage is TRBV6-2 or TRBV6-3 and J usage is TRBJ2-7; D not resolved. The length of the CDR3 is 15 residues. CDR1 is MNHEY and CDR2 is SVGEGT in the germline V gene. Trimming removed 4 bases from V and 9 bases from J, with 22 bases in between. The CDR3 DNA sequence: TGTGCCAGCAGTTCTTACGGCGTTACCCTAGGCCCGCAGTACTTC. Translation gives CASSSYGVTLGPQYF.

Regarding this clone: A read error may produce the germline difference seen at one junction end. The chain is built from TRBV7-8 and TRBJ1-2; 11 bases are shared with TRBD1. Germline-derived CDR1 and CDR2 are SGHVS and FQNEAQ. This CDR3 comprises 11 residues. CDR3 region: CASGTGGSYAF. DNA for the CDR3: TGTGCCTCCGGGACAGGGGGATCATACGCCTTC.

About this clone itself: Additional DNA sequences in this sample encode the identical CDR3. CDR3 loop: CASSPPGRTYEQYF. CDR3 DNA sequence: TGTGCCAGCTCACCCCCGGGACGGACTTACGAGCAGTACTTC. V gene TRBV18 combines with J gene TRBJ2-7; D possibly matches TRBD1 or TRBD2 (5 bases each). Germline lookup yields CDR1 KGHSH and CDR2 LQKENI. The CDR3 covers 14 residues. V lost 3 bases, J lost 4 bases, and 13 bases lay in between.

The chain uses TRBV29-1 and TRBJ1-1; 11 bases line up with TRBD1. The CDR3 runs to 18 residues. CDR1 is SQVTM and CDR2 is ANQGSEA in the germline V gene. The J segment lost 5 bases and the V segment lost 6 bases, leaving 20 bases of the junction unmatched. The chain's CDR3 is CSVYTGTGGSGALTEAFF. The CDR3 DNA reads as TGCAGCGTATACACCGGGACAGGGGGGAGTGGAGCCCTGACTGAAGCTTTCTTT.

This clone was seen a few times. The CDR3 nucleotides read TGTGCCAGCAGTCCGACAGGAATAAACTATGGCTACACCTTC. Amino acid sequence: CASSPTGINYGYTF. The genes are TRBV6-5 and TRBJ1-2, with D perhaps TRBD1 (6 bases). Trimming took off 5 bases at V and 2 bases at J, with 12 bases between the two ends. Germline V CDR1 and CDR2: MNHEY, SVGAGI. The CDR3 is 14 residues long.

The V call is TRBV4-3, the J call TRBJ1-5; tentative D call: TRBD1 (5 bases). This CDR3 region has 14 residues. V gave up 0 bases and J gave up 6 bases, with 9 bases separating them. Germline V CDR1 and CDR2: LGHNA, YSLEER. The CDR3 loop is CASSQDEGSQPQHF. The DNA for the CDR3 is TGCGCCAGCAGCCAAGATGAGGGGAGTCAGCCCCAGCATTTT.

The CDR3 bases are TGTGCCAGCTCAGCGGGAATACAAGAGACCCAGTACTTC. The encoded protein is CASSAGIQETQYF. The chain uses TRBV7-2 and TRBJ2-5; the match to TRBD2 covers 7 bases. V dropped 8 bases and J dropped 2; count of bases not matched to a gene: 5. CDR1 and CDR2 (germline): SGHTA, FQGNSA. The CDR3 totals 13 residues.

The chain couples TRBV7-6 to TRBJ1-1; D is undetermined. CDR1 and CDR2 (germline): SGHVS, FNYEAQ. The CDR3 loop spans 14 amino acids. V lost 1 base to trimming and J lost 0 bases, with 6 bases between them. The CDR3, as DNA: TGTGCCAGCAGCTTAGAGACACTGAACACTGAAGCTTTCTTT. This gives the protein CASSLETLNTEAFF. Together with reference TRBV7-6 and TRBJ1-1, the CDR3 gives the full variable domain: GAGVSQSPRYKVTKRGQDVALRCDPISGHVSLYWYRQALGQGPEFLTYFNYEAQQDKSGLPNDRFSAERPEGSISTLTIQRTEQRDSAMYRCASSLETLNTEAFFGQGTRLTVV.